This entry describes one TCR beta chain. This entry comes from a study of T cell changes during pregnancy in multiple sclerosis. The method was immunoSEQ multiplex PCR; TCRdb's version includes in-frame clones alone and lacks a portion of them. The sample gives 40,000 to 50,000 clones, approximately 92% of which show up once; under 4.5% is in the top ten. Looked up from germline, CDR1 is SNHLY and CDR2 is FYNNEI. The CDR3 is 17 amino acids. After removal of 6 bases from V and 0 bases from J, the junction contained 7 bases not matched to a gene. The source material was CD8+ T cells from peripheral blood mononuclear cells, sampled after pregnancy. V usage is TRBV2 and J usage is TRBJ2-1, with 11 bases fitting TRBD2. The receptor was derived from a female donor with multiple sclerosis, enrolled in a pregnancy study. The CDR3 DNA reads as TGTGCCAGCAGCGGGACTAGCGGTGCGATCTCCTACAATGAGCAGTTCTTC. Amino acids: CASSGTSGAISYNEQFF. Using reference TRBV2 and TRBJ2-1 for the parts outside the CDR3, the full variable domain is EPEVTQTPSHQVTQMGQEVILRCVPISNHLYFYWYRQILGQKVEFLVSFYNNEISEKSEIFDDQFSVERPDGSNFTLKIRSTKLEDSAMYFCASSGTSGAISYNEQFFGPGTRLTVL.